This TCR beta chain was observed in a study of PD-1 blockade in classical Hodgkin lymphoma. Germline lookup yields CDR1 SGHTA and CDR2 FQGNSA. This CDR3 has 16 residues. V shed 5 bases, J shed 2 bases, and the junction held 7 bases outside the gene matches. The protocol was immunoSEQ multiplex PCR, while the TCRdb copy is restricted to in-frame clones and leaves out a portion. The sample yields about 99,000 clones, roughly 81% seen once. Each patient's relapse followed autologous stem cell transplantation, and brentuximab vedotin exposure varied. The material was peripheral blood mononuclear cells (PBMCs), obtained before the second cycle of nivolumab. This chain joins TRBV7-2 and TRBJ1-2; 11 positions match TRBD1. The sequence was collected from a human donor with classical Hodgkin lymphoma. The CDR3 reads CASSLDRGLDNYGYTF. The CDR3 region has the DNA TGTGCCAGCAGCCTGGACAGGGGGCTGGACAACTATGGCTACACCTTC.